The 14 T cell receptor beta chains below come from one sample, sequenced in a study of blood T cell repertoires in COVID-19. This table comes from immunoSEQ multiplex PCR, and its TCRdb copy is limited to in-frame clones, with some not included. The sample has approximately 110,000 clones, less than 90% seen once. The sequenced sample consisted of peripheral blood. Receptors originate from a woman in her fifties or sixties with acute or convalescent COVID-19.

The J gene is TRBJ1-6, the V gene TRBV10-2; 8 bases agree with TRBD1. V lost 6 bases and J lost 5; bases outside the gene matches: 0. In germline, CDR1 is WSHSY, CDR2 SAAADI. This CDR3 spans 13 amino acids. CDR3 nucleotides: TGCGCCAGCAGGACAGGGGATAATTCACCCCTCCACTTT. Amino acid sequence: CASRTGDNSPLHF.

The chain is built from TRBV28 and TRBJ1-2, with D tentatively TRBD1 (5 bases). V was trimmed by 3 bases and J by 5 bases, leaving 13 bases between them. Germline V CDR1 and CDR2: MDHEN, SYDVKM. CDR3 length: 14 amino acids. The CDR3 bases are TGTGCCAGCAGTTTCCAAGGGGAAACTTATGGCTACACCTTC. This sequence encodes CASSFQGETYGYTF.

This clone was recorded a few times. The chain employs TRBV6-4 and TRBJ1-1; weak D call: TRBD1 (5 bases). Germline lookup yields CDR1 MRHNA and CDR2 SNTAGT. V lost 4 bases and J lost 4, with 13 bases in between. The CDR3 is made up of 14 amino acids. The CDR3 nucleotides are TGTGCCAGCAGTGTAACGGGGGGGGTCACTGAAGCTTTCTTT. This sequence encodes CASSVTGGVTEAFF.

This chain connects TRBV7-6 to TRBJ2-7; 9 bases fit TRBD2. The CDR3 totals 14 residues. V trimming: 5 bases; J trimming: 6 bases; junction bases outside the gene matches: 8. Germline CDR1 reads SGHVS; CDR2 reads FNYEAQ. The CDR3 loop reads CASSPGLARGEQYF. CDR3 nucleotide sequence: TGTGCCAGCAGCCCGGGACTAGCACGGGGCGAGCAGTACTTC. Full variable domain (missing parts from reference TRBV7-6 and TRBJ2-7): GAGVSQSPRYKVTKRGQDVALRCDPISGHVSLYWYRQALGQGPEFLTYFNYEAQQDKSGLPNDRFSAERPEGSISTLTIQRTEQRDSAMYRCASSPGLARGEQYFGPGTRLTVT.

V and J are TRBV13 and TRBJ1-1, with no clear D. CDR1 is PRHDT, CDR2 FYEKMQ, per germline (reference sequence). The CDR3 sequence is 13 residues long. V was pared by 4 bases and J by 2 bases, with 8 bases between. For the CDR3, the DNA is TGTGCCAGCAGCTCCCCTACTAACACTGAAGCTTTCTTT. Its translation is CASSSPTNTEAFF.

The V gene is TRBV28, the J gene TRBJ1-5; 7 nucleotides align to TRBD1. J was trimmed by 1 base and V by 7 bases; bases with no gene match: 10. CDR3 length: 16 residues. Germline V gene lookup returns CDR1 MDHEN and CDR2 SYDVKM. The CDR3 reads CASTTGIQGSNQPQHF. Written as DNA, the CDR3 is TGTGCCAGCACCACCGGGATACAGGGGAGCAATCAGCCCCAGCATTTT.

V usage is TRBV2 and J usage is TRBJ2-5, with 10 bases matching TRBD2. V trimming: 7 bases; J trimming: 5 bases; junction bases outside the gene matches: 7. There are 14 residues in the CDR3. In germline, CDR1 is SNHLY, CDR2 FYNNEI. CDR3 residues: CASTGSGRMETQYF. The CDR3 DNA reads as TGTGCCAGCACGGGTAGCGGGAGGATGGAGACCCAGTACTTC.

CDR3 region: CASSQGIGTVVSYEQYF. In nucleotides, the CDR3 is TGTGCCAGCAGCCAAGGGATAGGGACAGTAGTATCCTACGAGCAGTACTTC. This sequence joins TRBV3-1 (or the pseudogene TRBV3-2) and TRBJ2-7; 7 nucleotides align to TRBD1. With V trimmed by 1 base and J by 1 base, 10 bases remained unmatched. CDR1 and CDR2 from the germline V gene are LGHDT and YNNKEL (reference sequence). This CDR3 region has 17 residues.

The V gene is TRBV5-6, the J gene TRBJ1-2; no reliable D call. Trimming removed 1 base at V and 4 bases at J, with 11 bases between. Looked up from germline, CDR1 is SGHDT and CDR2 is YYEEEE. The CDR3 has 14 residues. CDR3: CASSLIGGPYGYTF. In nucleotides, the CDR3 is TGTGCCAGCAGCTTGATTGGAGGACCCTATGGCTACACCTTC.

The CDR3: CASSFPQGNSPLHF. CDR3 in DNA: TGTGCCAGCAGTTTCCCGCAGGGTAATTCACCCCTCCACTTT. The J gene is TRBJ1-6, the V gene TRBV6-5; the D gene is possibly TRBD1 (5 bases). CDR3 size: 14 residues. CDR1 and CDR2 from the germline V gene are MNHEY and SVGAGI. Trimming shortened V by 4 bases and J by 6 bases, and 10 bases separated the two germline ends.

DNA of the CDR3: TGTGCCAGCAGCGTAGAGGGGGGGCCCGCAACTAATGAAAAACTGTTTTTT. Protein: CASSVEGGPATNEKLFF. The chain is built from TRBV9 and TRBJ1-4; possible D gene TRBD1, 6 bases. The germline V gene encodes CDR1 SGDLS and CDR2 YYNGEE. V lost 0 bases, J lost 0 bases, and 12 bases lay in between. This CDR3 has 17 residues.

This clone has a single count. The chain uses TRBV6-5 and TRBJ1-1; D gene ambiguous. Per the germline V gene, CDR1 is MNHEY and CDR2 is SVGAGI. This CDR3 comprises 10 residues. CDR3 nucleotide sequence: TGTGTCACAGTGCACACTGAAGCTTTCTTT. Translating it yields CVTVHTEAFF.

The rearrangement links TRBV3-1 (or the pseudogene TRBV3-2) to TRBJ2-5; TRBD1 might be the D (6 bases). This CDR3 region has 13 residues. The germline V gene has CDR1 LGHDT and CDR2 YNNKEL (reference sequence). The ends were cut back, 5 bases at V and 2 bases at J, with 9 bases in the middle. The CDR3 nucleotides are TGTGCCAGCAGCTACAGGGTTCAAGAGACCCAGTACTTC. It specifies CASSYRVQETQYF.

This chain uses TRBV12-5 with TRBJ1-2; D unresolved. The CDR3 runs to 13 residues. Trimming removed 3 bases from V and 6 bases from J, with 11 bases in between. Looked up from germline, CDR1 is LGHNT and CDR2 is FRNRAP. The CDR3 DNA sequence: TGTGCTAGTGGTTTATCAGGATCGAATGGCTACACCTTC. Translation: CASGLSGSNGYTF.